The rows below give T cell receptor beta chains drawn from one sample of a study of blood T cells in healthy people across ages. MiXCR, run by TCRdb on the 5' RACE reads, gives a single entry per CDR3 protein. The table lists about 540,000 distinct CDR3 sequences, 24% of them singletons. These data were also reused for a study on T cells of mothers and their children.

Material for sequencing was blood. The receptor set was obtained from a boy aged 5-17 years in good health. Both conserved end residues are part of each CDR3. Each record gives: D gene, clone size, V gene, J gene, CDR3 protein, CDR3 DNA. A D gene is named only where the DNA matches it firmly. Clone size, where shown, is once, few, many, or a class for clones that have expanded.

NA	few	TRBV4-2	TRBJ2-2	CASSQDTSWTGELFF	TGTGCCAGCAGCCAAGATACTAGCTGGACCGGGGAGCTGTTTTTT
NA	many	TRBV29-1	TRBJ2-5	CSVTKPTIQETQYF	TGCAGCGTTACAAAGCCCACAATACAAGAGACCCAGTACTTC
TRBD1	NA	TRBV2	TRBJ2-4	CASSEDRGLSKNIQYF	TGTGCCAGCAGTGAAGACAGGGGGCTGTCCAAAAACATTCAGTACTTC
NA	NA	TRBV19	TRBJ1-2	CASSWAAGFYGYTF	TGTGCCAGCTCTTGGGCAGCAGGTTTTTATGGCTACACCTTC
TRBD1	NA	TRBV7-6	TRBJ2-7	CASSLRKTGTYEQYF	TGTGCCAGCAGCTTAAGGAAGACAGGGACCTACGAGCAGTACTTC
NA	NA	TRBV20-1	TRBJ2-7	CSARFRQSSYEQYF	TGCAGTGCTAGGTTTAGGCAGAGCTCCTACGAGCAGTACTTC
NA	few	TRBV2	TRBJ1-2	CASSPNYDYTF	TGTGCCAGCAGTCCCAACTATGACTACACCTTC
TRBD2	NA	TRBV6-2/TRBV6-3	TRBJ2-3	CASIPGWGGTDTQYF	TGTGCCAGCATCCCTGGTTGGGGGGGAACAGATACGCAGTATTTT
NA	NA	TRBV4-3	TRBJ1-3	CASSPPDSGNTIYF	TGCGCCAGCAGCCCCCCAGACTCTGGAAACACCATATATTTT
NA	NA	TRBV5-1	TRBJ2-4	CASSLGGGTTGLAKNIPYF	TGCGCCAGCAGCTTGGGTGGCGGGACGACTGGATTAGCCAAAAACATTCCGTACTTC
TRBD2	NA	TRBV28	TRBJ2-1	CASSPGTREYNEQFF	TGTGCCAGCAGCCCCGGGACTAGGGAATACAATGAGCAGTTCTTC
NA	NA	TRBV6-6	TRBJ2-1	CASSYVGGGNNEQFF	TGTGCCAGCAGTTACGTGGGGGGAGGCAACAATGAGCAGTTCTTC
TRBD2	NA	TRBV6-1	TRBJ2-2	CASSHGLAGVTGELFF	TGTGCCAGCAGCCACGGACTAGCGGGAGTTACCGGGGAGCTGTTTTTT
NA	NA	TRBV5-6	TRBJ1-1	CASSLVGGWGNTEAFF	TGTGCCAGCAGCTTGGTCGGGGGGTGGGGAAACACTGAAGCTTTCTTT
TRBD1	few	TRBV9	TRBJ2-3	CASTQQGAHTDTQYF	TGTGCCAGCACCCAACAGGGGGCCCACACAGATACGCAGTATTTT
NA	many	TRBV2	TRBJ1-1	CASSEVHYTEAFF	TGTGCCAGCAGTGAAGTCCATTACACTGAAGCTTTCTTT
NA	NA	TRBV6-6	TRBJ1-2	CASNVGERRYGYTF	TGTGCCAGCAACGTGGGGGAACGGCGCTATGGCTACACCTTC
NA	NA	TRBV9	TRBJ1-1	CASSVDEGWNTEAFF	TGTGCCAGCAGCGTAGACGAGGGATGGAACACTGAAGCTTTCTTT
TRBD2	NA	TRBV7-3	TRBJ2-3	CASSLWGSGETDTQYF	TGCGCCAGCAGCTTATGGGGTAGCGGGGAGACAGATACGCAGTATTTT
NA	NA	TRBV12-3/TRBV12-4	TRBJ2-5	CASGVGTHQYF	TGTGCCAGCGGGGTGGGGACCCATCAGTACTTC
NA	NA	TRBV12-3/TRBV12-4	TRBJ2-3	CASSLVLARDTQYF	TGTGCCAGCAGTTTGGTTCTAGCCAGGGATACGCAGTATTTT
TRBD2	NA	TRBV11-2	TRBJ2-3	CASSLVGLAGYLYADTQYF	TGTGCCAGCAGCTTAGTGGGGCTAGCGGGATATCTCTACGCAGATACGCAGTATTTT
TRBD1	NA	TRBV6-6	TRBJ1-1	CASSQGQGWDAEAFF	TGTGCCAGCAGTCAGGGACAGGGCTGGGATGCTGAAGCTTTCTTT
TRBD2	NA	TRBV6-5	TRBJ2-7	CASSYGPGTSGSYEQYF	TGTGCCAGCAGTTACGGACCCGGGACTAGCGGGTCCTACGAGCAGTACTTC
TRBD1	few	TRBV12-3/TRBV12-4	TRBJ2-5	CASSLFGQGSLQETQYF	TGTGCCAGCAGTTTATTTGGACAGGGATCTCTCCAAGAGACCCAGTACTTC
NA	NA	TRBV7-2	TRBJ1-2	CASSPERGFYGYTF	TGTGCCAGCAGCCCCGAAAGGGGCTTCTATGGCTACACCTTC
NA	NA	TRBV11-3	TRBJ2-2	CASSPRVSGELFF	TGTGCCAGCAGCCCCAGAGTGTCAGGGGAGCTATTTTTT
TRBD2	few	TRBV4-1	TRBJ2-2	CASSQEGGVGELFF	TGCGCCAGCAGCCAAGAGGGGGGGGTCGGGGAGCTGTTTTTT
TRBD1	few	TRBV29-1	TRBJ2-1	CSVRDRKASEQFF	TGCAGCGTTAGGGACAGGAAAGCAAGTGAGCAGTTCTTC
TRBD2	NA	TRBV3-1	TRBJ2-3	CASSYQTSGGTDTQYF	TGTGCCAGCAGCTACCAAACTAGCGGGGGCACAGATACGCAGTATTTT
NA	NA	TRBV7-8	TRBJ2-5	CASSFRRLLQETQYF	TGTGCCAGCAGCTTCCGACGGTTACTCCAAGAGACCCAGTACTTC
NA	NA	TRBV9	TRBJ2-7	CASSVYGDLGEQYF	TGTGCCAGCAGCGTATACGGGGACCTTGGAGAGCAGTACTTC
NA	NA	TRBV12-3/TRBV12-4	TRBJ1-1	CASCYGQDKAFF	TGTGCCAGCTGTTACGGGCAGGACAAAGCTTTCTTT
NA	few	TRBV4-1	TRBJ1-5	CASSAVGNQPQHF	TGCGCCAGTAGTGCGGTGGGCAATCAGCCCCAGCATTTT
NA	few	TRBV27	TRBJ2-7	CASSSPGQPYEQYF	TGTGCCAGCAGTTCCCCGGGACAACCCTACGAGCAGTACTTC
NA	NA	TRBV7-9	TRBJ2-5	CASSLALEQETQYF	TGTGCCAGCAGCTTGGCCCTGGAGCAAGAGACCCAGTACTTC
TRBD2	few	TRBV30	TRBJ2-7	CAWSLGGTYEQYF	TGTGCCTGGAGTCTGGGGGGGACCTACGAGCAGTACTTC
NA	few	TRBV28	TRBJ1-6	CASSLYQGLSYNSPLHF	TGTGCCAGCAGTTTATACCAGGGGCTCTCCTATAATTCACCCCTCCACTTT
TRBD2	NA	TRBV4-3	TRBJ2-3	CASSQDSTGTSEDTQYF	TGCGCCAGCAGCCAAGACTCGACCGGGACTAGTGAAGATACGCAGTATTTT
TRBD2	few	TRBV7-2	TRBJ2-5	CASSLGEGETQYF	TGTGCCAGCAGCTTAGGGGAGGGGGAGACCCAGTACTTC
NA	few	TRBV4-1	TRBJ2-3	CASSQIGGGPTVTQYF	TGCGCCAGCAGCCAAATAGGCGGGGGCCCCACTGTTACGCAGTATTTT
NA	NA	TRBV9	TRBJ1-6	CASSAGDGYNSPLHF	TGTGCCAGCAGCGCCGGGGACGGCTATAATTCACCCCTCCACTTT
NA	NA	TRBV28	TRBJ2-5	CASRRSQETQYF	TGTGCCAGCAGAAGGTCCCAAGAGACCCAGTACTTC
NA	many	TRBV24-1	TRBJ2-5	CATSAGGAYQETQYF	TGTGCCACCAGTGCTGGCGGAGCGTACCAAGAGACCCAGTACTTC
NA	few	TRBV20-1	TRBJ2-7	CSASRENEQYF	TGCAGTGCCTCCAGGGAAAACGAGCAGTACTTC
NA	NA	TRBV21-1	TRBJ2-2	CASSKMGDRPNTGELFF	TGTGCCAGCAGCAAAATGGGAGACAGGCCGAACACCGGGGAGCTGTTTTTT
NA	NA	TRBV19	TRBJ2-7	CASSTRAHPYEQYF	TGTGCCAGTAGTACCCGGGCCCATCCCTACGAGCAGTACTTC
NA	NA	TRBV25-1	TRBJ2-5	CASSDWASTGLGTETQYF	TGTGCCAGCAGTGATTGGGCATCAACGGGACTGGGCACAGAGACCCAGTACTTT
NA	few	TRBV29-1	TRBJ2-1	CSASTVNEQFF	TGCAGCGCCTCGACAGTCAATGAGCAGTTCTTC
TRBD1	few	TRBV4-3	TRBJ1-4	CASSQGTGQEKLFF	TGCGCCAGCAGCCAGGGGACAGGGCAAGAAAAACTGTTTTTT
TRBD1	NA	TRBV7-3	TRBJ2-1	CASSLEGAGSEQFF	TGTGCCAGCAGCTTAGAGGGGGCCGGAAGTGAGCAGTTCTTC
TRBD2	few	TRBV4-3	TRBJ2-7	CASSQEVLAGLYEQYF	TGCGCCAGCAGCCAAGAAGTACTAGCGGGCCTCTACGAGCAGTACTTC
NA	NA	TRBV28	TRBJ1-1	CASRLRADNTEAFF	TGTGCCAGCAGACTGAGGGCAGACAACACTGAAGCTTTCTTT
TRBD1	few	TRBV5-1	TRBJ2-7	CASSLVLRGLSYEQYF	TGCGCCAGCAGCTTGGTTCTCAGGGGGCTCTCCTACGAGCAGTACTTC
NA	NA	TRBV7-9	TRBJ2-1	CASSQRGYNEQFF	TGTGCCAGCAGCCAGAGGGGATACAATGAGCAGTTCTTC
TRBD2	many	TRBV9	TRBJ2-1	CASSGYDQRGYNEQFF	TGTGCCAGCAGCGGATACGATCAGCGGGGTTACAATGAGCAGTTCTTC
TRBD2	few	TRBV27	TRBJ2-4	CASRTGGTKNIQYF	TGTGCCAGCAGGACGGGAGGGACCAAAAACATTCAGTACTTC
NA	NA	TRBV18	TRBJ2-2	CASSPLPGSNTGELFF	TGTGCCAGCTCACCACTGCCAGGTTCGAACACCGGGGAGCTGTTTTTT